This T cell receptor beta chain was recorded in a study of Graves' ophthalmopathy and Graves' hyperthyroidism. Amplified material comprised TCR beta CDR3 regions derived from RNA transcripts. Scientists carried out first-round RT-PCR using HTBI primers and then a second-round multiplex PCR. MiXCR, run by TCRdb on the multiplex PCR reads, gives a single entry per CDR3 protein. The table records a few hundred thousand distinct CDR3 sequences, about a sixth of them present only once. This clonotype was detected many times. The source of this sequence is an adult woman with stable Graves' hyperthyroidism. The sample was peripheral blood.

The CDR3 nucleotides read TGCAGTGCTCGGGGCGCGGGAGGAGAGACCCAGTACTTC. This encodes CSARGAGGETQYF. The chain combines TRBV20-1 with TRBJ2-5; 8 bases fit TRBD2. The V gene's germline CDR1 is DFQATT and CDR2 SNEGSKA (reference sequence). The ends lost 5 bases at V and 4 bases at J; junction bases unmatched: 6. This CDR3 comprises 13 residues.